Listed here are 22 T cell receptor beta chains from one sample, sequenced in a study of blood T cell repertoires in COVID-19. TCRdb's copy holds only in-frame clones and misses some; the assay was immunoSEQ multiplex PCR. The data contain 50,000 to 70,000 clones, 70% to 90% of them singletons. Specimen: peripheral blood. The receptors were sampled from a human donor with active COVID-19. The donor label of this sample is uncertain.

CDR3 nucleotides: TGTGCCACAATAACTAACACTGAAGCTTTCTTT. It yields the protein CATITNTEAFF. The chain links TRBV27 to TRBJ1-1; D is unresolved. Germline V CDR1 and CDR2: MNHEY, SMNVEV (reference sequence). The CDR3 totals 11 residues. V gave up 10 bases and J gave up 2 bases, with 8 bases separating them.

The chain has TRBV3-1 (or the pseudogene TRBV3-2) and TRBJ1-4, with D possibly being TRBD1 (5 bases). Trimming stripped 0 bases from V and 7 bases from J, with 12 bases between. Germline V lookup: CDR1 LGHDT, CDR2 YNNKEL (reference sequence). The CDR3 spans 15 residues. For the CDR3, the DNA is TGTGCCAGCAGCCAAGAAATGGGGGGTTCTGAAAAACTGTTTTTT. This gives the protein CASSQEMGGSEKLFF.

This chain connects TRBV6-1 to TRBJ1-1; D gene uncertain. The CDR3 contains 15 residues. The V and J ends lost 3 bases and 4 bases respectively, with 15 bases between them. The germline V gene has CDR1 MNHNS and CDR2 SASEGT. This CDR3 is CASSDFGQSITEAFF. The CDR3, as DNA: TGTGCCAGCAGTGATTTTGGCCAAAGTATCACTGAAGCTTTCTTT.

The rearrangement uses TRBV10-3 and TRBJ2-1; D might be TRBD1 (5 bases). Germline-derived CDR1 and CDR2 are ENHRY and SYGVKD. V gave up 10 bases and J gave up 4 bases, with 23 bases separating them. CDR3 size: 16 residues. DNA for the CDR3: TGTGCCAGCCGGTCACAGGTTTGGGCACAATACAATGAGCAGTTCTTC. It specifies CASRSQVWAQYNEQFF.

The chain is built from TRBV4-2 and TRBJ2-7, with a weak D call TRBD1 (6 bases). The ends were cut back, 1 base at V and 9 bases at J, with 10 bases in the middle. The CDR3 is 12 residues long. CDR1 and CDR2 from the germline V gene are LGHNA and YNFKEQ. CDR3: CASSQGQATQYF. Written as DNA, the CDR3 is TGTGCCAGCAGCCAAGGACAGGCAACGCAGTACTTC.

This rearrangement joins TRBV3-1 (or the pseudogene TRBV3-2) to TRBJ1-6; D is undetermined. V was pared by 0 bases and J by 7 bases, with 16 bases between. This CDR3 region has 17 residues. Germline loops: CDR1 LGHDT, CDR2 YNNKEL (reference sequence). The CDR3 nucleotides are TGTGCCAGCAGCCAAGATGGCGGGGTCGGACGCAATTCACCCCTCCACTTT. Amino acid sequence: CASSQDGGVGRNSPLHF.

The chain carries TRBV7-8 and TRBJ1-5; D ambiguous. The ends were cut back, 3 bases at V and 5 bases at J, with 14 bases in the middle. The CDR3 totals 15 residues. Germline CDR1 SGHVS, CDR2 FQNEAQ. The CDR3 DNA is TGTGCCAGCAGCTTGAGTCCAGGTTGGTATCAGCCCCAGCATTTT. Amino acids: CASSLSPGWYQPQHF. The whole variable domain, remainder taken from reference TRBV7-8 and TRBJ1-5, is GAGVSQSPRYKVAKRGQDVALRCDPISGHVSLFWYQQALGQGPEFLTYFQNEAQLDKSGLPSDRFFAERPEGSVSTLKIQRTQQEDSAVYLCASSLSPGWYQPQHFGDGTRLSIL.

The V and J genes are TRBV3-1 (or the pseudogene TRBV3-2) and TRBJ2-1; TRBD1 is a possible D gene (5 bases). Trimming removed 3 bases from V and 3 bases from J, with 15 bases in between. The CDR3 is 16 amino acids. Germline CDR1 is LGHDT and CDR2 is YNNKEL (reference sequence). CDR3 in DNA: TGTGCCAGCAGCCATTACGGACCCCAGGGCTACAATGAGCAGTTCTTC. Amino acids: CASSHYGPQGYNEQFF.

This chain connects TRBV7-3 to TRBJ2-5; no definite D call. From germline, CDR1 is SGHTA and CDR2 FQGTGA. Trimming cost V 4 bases and J 2 bases, with 8 bases left between them. The CDR3 is 13 residues long. CDR3 protein: CASSSTLQETQYF. In DNA form, the CDR3 reads TGTGCCAGCAGCTCGACATTGCAAGAGACCCAGTACTTC.

The chain has TRBV7-9 and TRBJ2-7; 8 bases fit TRBD1. The CDR3 length is 15 residues. V lost 1 base, J lost 2 bases, and 4 bases stayed unmatched. Germline CDR1 reads SEHNR; CDR2 reads FQNEAQ (reference sequence). CDR3 nucleotide sequence: TGTGCCAGCAGCTTAGGTGGACAGGGAGCCTACGAGCAGTACTTC. Amino acid sequence: CASSLGGQGAYEQYF.

This rearrangement joins TRBV6-5 to TRBJ1-2; 7 bases map to TRBD1. The CDR3 consists of 12 residues. With V trimmed by 5 bases and J by 6 bases, 3 bases remained unmatched. Germline CDR1 and CDR2: MNHEY and SVGAGI. In DNA, the CDR3 is TGTGCCAGCAGTCTACAGGGGAATGGCTACACCTTC. Its translation is CASSLQGNGYTF.

The chain links TRBV28 to TRBJ1-6; no definite D call. The germline gives CDR1 MDHEN, CDR2 SYDVKM. Deletions cut 6 bases from V and 0 bases from J, with 12 bases between. The CDR3 extends over 16 amino acids. The CDR3 is CASRRPSYSYNSPLHF. The DNA of the CDR3 is TGTGCCAGCAGGCGCCCGAGTTACTCCTATAATTCACCCCTCCACTTT.

The J gene is TRBJ1-4, the V gene TRBV9; D call uncertain. The CDR3 spans 15 residues. Trimming removed 1 base from V and 7 bases from J, with 14 bases in between. Germline V gives CDR1 SGDLS, CDR2 YYNGEE. This CDR3 is CASSVKDNYGEKLFF. In nucleotides, the CDR3 is TGTGCCAGCAGCGTAAAGGATAACTACGGTGAAAAACTGTTTTTT.

A few counts support this clone. The V gene is TRBV5-1, the J gene TRBJ1-6, with D possibly being TRBD1 (5 bases). The V end lost 0 bases, the J end lost 8 bases, and 9 bases lay between the germline ends. CDR1 and CDR2 (germline): SGHRS, YFSETQ. This CDR3 is built from 14 residues. CDR3 in amino acids: CASSLGQNDSPLHF. CDR3 DNA sequence: TGCGCCAGCAGCTTGGGACAGAATGATTCACCCCTCCACTTT.

This chain links TRBV30 with TRBJ1-1, with D unclear. The CDR3 loop spans 14 amino acids. The ends were cut back, 0 bases at V and 2 bases at J, with 10 bases in the middle. The germline V gene has CDR1 GTSNPN and CDR2 SVGIG (reference sequence). CDR3 DNA: TGTGCCTGGAGTGTACTCGGCGGTAACACTGAAGCTTTCTTT. Its translation: CAWSVLGGNTEAFF. Full variable domain (remainder filled in from reference TRBV30 and TRBJ1-1): SQTIHQWPATLVQPVGSPLSLECTVEGTSNPNLYWYRQAAGRGLQLLFYSVGIGQISSEVPQNLSASRPQDRQFILSSKKLLLSDSGFYLCAWSVLGGNTEAFFGQGTRLTVV.

The rearrangement joins TRBV5-6 to TRBJ1-3; maybe TRBD1 (6 bases). The V and J ends lost 1 base and 2 bases respectively, with 10 bases between them. CDR3 size: 15 residues. In germline, CDR1 is SGHDT, CDR2 YYEEEE. This chain's CDR3 is CASSLIQGTGNTIYF. CDR3 in DNA: TGTGCCAGCAGCTTGATACAGGGCACTGGAAACACCATATATTTT.

V gene TRBV19 combines with J gene TRBJ1-5; D not resolved. Trimming left V 0 bases short and J 5 bases short, with 20 bases between. This CDR3 has 18 residues. The germline gives CDR1 LNHDA, CDR2 SQIVND (reference sequence). The CDR3 sequence is CASSIDSSLGQKDQPQHF. The CDR3 nucleotides read TGTGCCAGTAGTATAGATTCCTCTTTGGGCCAGAAGGATCAGCCCCAGCATTTT.

This clone was observed a few times. The chain recombines TRBV29-1 with TRBJ2-2; 7 nucleotides align to TRBD2. This CDR3 is 15 amino acids long. The junction had 9 bases not matched to a gene; V was cut back by 7 bases and J by 1 base. CDR1 and CDR2 (germline): SQVTM, ANQGSEA. The DNA for the CDR3 is TGCAGCGCCCGTGGGCTAGCGGAGAACACCGGGGAGCTGTTTTTT. Translating it yields CSARGLAENTGELFF.

The rearrangement joins TRBV28 to TRBJ2-7; 9 bases line up with TRBD1. With V trimmed by 6 bases and J by 0 bases, 3 bases remained unmatched. This CDR3 has 14 amino acids. Germline-derived CDR1 and CDR2 are MDHEN and SYDVKM. CDR3 sequence: CASSTTGGSYEQYF. The CDR3 DNA reads as TGTGCCAGCAGCACGACAGGGGGCTCCTACGAGCAGTACTTC.

This chain uses TRBV9 with TRBJ2-2; the D gene is possibly TRBD2 (6 bases). This CDR3 is built from 14 residues. The ends were cut back, 3 bases at V and 5 bases at J, with 11 bases in the middle. Germline lookup yields CDR1 SGDLS and CDR2 YYNGEE. In DNA form, the CDR3 reads TGTGCCAGCAGCGCCCAGACTAGTACCGGGGAGCTGTTTTTT. This translates into CASSAQTSTGELFF.

In the case of this clone: This CDR3 is also generated by other DNA sequences in the sample. The chain employs TRBV5-1 and TRBJ2-5; D uncertain. The CDR3 length is 13 residues. Looked up from germline, CDR1 is SGHRS and CDR2 is YFSETQ. Trimming took off 0 bases at V and 1 base at J, with 4 bases between the two ends. This CDR3 is CASSLGSQETQYF. Written as DNA, the CDR3 is TGCGCCAGCAGCTTGGGCAGCCAAGAGACCCAGTACTTC.

J is TRBJ2-7 and V is TRBV6-6; TRBD2 aligns across 12 bases. The J segment lost 2 bases and the V segment lost 6 bases, leaving 5 bases of the junction unmatched. This CDR3 is built from 15 residues. Per the germline V gene, CDR1 is MNHNY and CDR2 is SVGAGI (reference sequence). The CDR3 sequence is CASRGLAGGTYEQYF. DNA for the CDR3: TGTGCCAGCAGAGGGCTAGCGGGGGGGACCTACGAGCAGTACTTC.